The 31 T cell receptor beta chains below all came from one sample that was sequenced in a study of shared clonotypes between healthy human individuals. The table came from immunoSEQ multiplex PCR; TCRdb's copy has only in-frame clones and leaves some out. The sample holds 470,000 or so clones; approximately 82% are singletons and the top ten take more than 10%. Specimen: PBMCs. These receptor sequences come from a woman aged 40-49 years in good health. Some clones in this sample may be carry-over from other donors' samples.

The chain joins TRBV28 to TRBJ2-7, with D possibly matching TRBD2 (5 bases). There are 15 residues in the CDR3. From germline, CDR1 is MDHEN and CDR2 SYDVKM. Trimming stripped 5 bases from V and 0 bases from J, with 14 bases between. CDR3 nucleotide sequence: TGTGCCAGCAGTGGACTGGATTGGGGCTCCTACGAGCAGTACTTC. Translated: CASSGLDWGSYEQYF.

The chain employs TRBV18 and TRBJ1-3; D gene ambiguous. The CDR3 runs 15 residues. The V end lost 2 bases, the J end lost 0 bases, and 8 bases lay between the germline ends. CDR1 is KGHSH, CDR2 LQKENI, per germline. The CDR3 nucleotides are TGTGCCAGCTCACCAGCACAGCTCTCTGGAAACACCATATATTTT. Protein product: CASSPAQLSGNTIYF. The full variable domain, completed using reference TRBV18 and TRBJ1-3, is NAGVMQNPRHLVRRRGQEARLRCSPMKGHSHVYWYRQLPEEGLKFMVYLQKENIIDESGMPKERFSAEFPKEGPSILRIQQVVRGDSAAYFCASSPAQLSGNTIYFGEGSWLTVV.

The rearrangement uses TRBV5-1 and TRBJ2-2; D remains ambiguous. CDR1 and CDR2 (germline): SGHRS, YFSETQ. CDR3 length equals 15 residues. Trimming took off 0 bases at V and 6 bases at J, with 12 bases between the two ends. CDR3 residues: CASSLVANSAGELFF. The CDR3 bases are TGCGCCAGCAGCTTGGTTGCTAATTCGGCCGGGGAGCTGTTTTTT. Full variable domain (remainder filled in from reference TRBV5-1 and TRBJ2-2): KAGVTQTPRYLIKTRGQQVTLSCSPISGHRSVSWYQQTPGQGLQFLFEYFSETQRNKGNFPGRFSGRQFSNSRSEMNVSTLELGDSALYLCASSLVANSAGELFFGEGSRLTVL.

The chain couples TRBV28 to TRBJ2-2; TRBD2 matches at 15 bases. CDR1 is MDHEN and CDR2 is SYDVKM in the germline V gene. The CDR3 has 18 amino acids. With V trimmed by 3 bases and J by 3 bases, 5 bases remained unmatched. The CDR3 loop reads CASSFPGLAGGHTGELFF. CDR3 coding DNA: TGTGCCAGCAGTTTCCCGGGACTAGCGGGAGGACACACCGGGGAGCTGTTTTTT.

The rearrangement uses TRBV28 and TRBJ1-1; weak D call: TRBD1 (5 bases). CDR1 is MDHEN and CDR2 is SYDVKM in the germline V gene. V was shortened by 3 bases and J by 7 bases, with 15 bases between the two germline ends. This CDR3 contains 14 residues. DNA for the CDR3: TGTGCCAGCAGTTTGCAACAGGTATGGGGTGAAGCTTTCTTT. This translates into CASSLQQVWGEAFF.

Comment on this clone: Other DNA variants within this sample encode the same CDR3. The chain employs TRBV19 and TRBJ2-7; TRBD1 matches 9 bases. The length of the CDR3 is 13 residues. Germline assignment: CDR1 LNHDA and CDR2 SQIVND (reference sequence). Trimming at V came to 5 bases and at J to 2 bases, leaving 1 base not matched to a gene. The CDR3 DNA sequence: TGTGCCAGTAGTCGACAGGGGGCCTACGAGCAGTACTTC. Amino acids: CASSRQGAYEQYF.

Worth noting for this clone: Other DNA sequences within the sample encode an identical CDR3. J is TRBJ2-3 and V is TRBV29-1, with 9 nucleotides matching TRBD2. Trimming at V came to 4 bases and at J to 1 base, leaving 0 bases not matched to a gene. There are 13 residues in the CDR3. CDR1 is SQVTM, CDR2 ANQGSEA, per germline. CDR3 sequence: CSVASGGTDTQYF. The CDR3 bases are TGCAGCGTTGCTAGCGGGGGCACAGATACGCAGTATTTT.

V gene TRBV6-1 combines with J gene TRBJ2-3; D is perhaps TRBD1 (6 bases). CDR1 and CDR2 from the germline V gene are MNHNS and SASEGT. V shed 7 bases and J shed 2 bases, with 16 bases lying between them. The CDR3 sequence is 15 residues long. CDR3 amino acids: CASTRGQTLTDTQYF. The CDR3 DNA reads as TGTGCCAGCACTCGCGGACAGACCCTCACAGATACGCAGTATTTT.

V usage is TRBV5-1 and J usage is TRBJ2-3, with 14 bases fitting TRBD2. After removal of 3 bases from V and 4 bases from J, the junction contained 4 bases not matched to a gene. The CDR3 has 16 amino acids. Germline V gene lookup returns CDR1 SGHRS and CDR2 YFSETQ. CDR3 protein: CASSSGTSGSPDTQYF. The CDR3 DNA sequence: TGCGCCAGCAGCTCCGGGACTAGCGGGAGCCCAGATACGCAGTATTTT.

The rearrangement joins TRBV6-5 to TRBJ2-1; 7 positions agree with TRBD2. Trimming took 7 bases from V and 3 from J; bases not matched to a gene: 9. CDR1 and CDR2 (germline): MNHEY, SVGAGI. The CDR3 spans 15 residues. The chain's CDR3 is CASTGEWEGYNEQFF. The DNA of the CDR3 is TGTGCCAGCACCGGGGAGTGGGAGGGCTACAATGAGCAGTTCTTC.

CDR3 region: CAIKQLGEWERNTGELFF. The CDR3 DNA follows: TGTGCCATCAAGCAACTTGGGGAGTGGGAGCGGAACACCGGGGAGCTGTTTTTT. The chain carries TRBV28 and TRBJ2-2; D is perhaps TRBD2 (5 bases). Germline CDR1 is MDHEN and CDR2 is SYDVKM. Deletions cut 10 bases from V and 1 base from J, with 25 bases between. CDR3 size: 18 residues.

CDR3 amino acids: CASRRDSQNEKLFF. The DNA of the CDR3 is TGTGCCAGCAGAAGGGACAGCCAAAATGAAAAACTGTTTTTT. This chain links TRBV2 with TRBJ1-4; 7 nucleotides match TRBD1. The CDR3 covers 14 residues. J lost 5 bases, V lost 6 bases, and 6 bases had no gene match. Per germline, CDR1 SNHLY and CDR2 FYNNEI. The variable domain in full, completed from reference TRBV2 and TRBJ1-4, reads EPEVTQTPSHQVTQMGQEVILRCVPISNHLYFYWYRQILGQKVEFLVSFYNNEISEKSEIFDDQFSVERPDGSNFTLKIRSTKLEDSAMYFCASRRDSQNEKLFFGSGTQLSVL.

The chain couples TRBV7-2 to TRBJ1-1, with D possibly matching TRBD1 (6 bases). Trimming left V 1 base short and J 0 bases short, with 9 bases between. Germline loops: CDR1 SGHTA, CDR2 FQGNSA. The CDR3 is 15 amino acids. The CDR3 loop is CASSLVQGMNTEAFF. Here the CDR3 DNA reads TGTGCCAGCAGCTTAGTTCAGGGGATGAACACTGAAGCTTTCTTT.

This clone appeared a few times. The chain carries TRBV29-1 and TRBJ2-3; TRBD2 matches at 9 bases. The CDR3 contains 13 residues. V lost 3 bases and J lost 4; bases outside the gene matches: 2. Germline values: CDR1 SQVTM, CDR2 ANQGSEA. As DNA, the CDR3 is TGCAGCGTTGAGCCTAGCGGGGCAGATACGCAGTATTTT. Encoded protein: CSVEPSGADTQYF.

In nucleotides, the CDR3 is TGTGCCAGCAGGCCAAGACAGGGCACTGAAGCTTTCTTT. It codes for CASRPRQGTEAFF. The chain combines TRBV5-6 with TRBJ1-1, with 7 nucleotides matching TRBD1. The CDR3 has 13 residues. The germline CDR1 and CDR2 sequences are SGHDT and YYEEEE. J lost 4 bases, V lost 5 bases, and 5 bases had no gene match. Looking up the rest from reference TRBV5-6 and TRBJ1-1 gives the full variable domain: DAGVTQSPTHLIKTRGQQVTLRCSPKSGHDTVSWYQQALGQGPQFIFQYYEEEERQRGNFPDRFSGHQFPNYSSELNVNALLLGDSALYLCASRPRQGTEAFFGQGTRLTVV.

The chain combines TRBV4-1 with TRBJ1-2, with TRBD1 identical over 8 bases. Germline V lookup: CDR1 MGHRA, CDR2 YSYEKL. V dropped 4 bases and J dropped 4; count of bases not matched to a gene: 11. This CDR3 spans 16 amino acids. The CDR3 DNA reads TGCGCCAGCAGCCCCCCCTTAGGACAGGGTATCTATGGCTACACCTTC. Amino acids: CASSPPLGQGIYGYTF.

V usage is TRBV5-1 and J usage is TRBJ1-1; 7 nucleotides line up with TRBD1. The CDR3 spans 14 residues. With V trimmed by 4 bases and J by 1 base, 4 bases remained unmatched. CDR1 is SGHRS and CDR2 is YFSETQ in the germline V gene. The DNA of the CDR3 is TGCGCCAGCAGCGTCCGACAGGGGAACACTGAAGCTTTCTTT. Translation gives CASSVRQGNTEAFF.

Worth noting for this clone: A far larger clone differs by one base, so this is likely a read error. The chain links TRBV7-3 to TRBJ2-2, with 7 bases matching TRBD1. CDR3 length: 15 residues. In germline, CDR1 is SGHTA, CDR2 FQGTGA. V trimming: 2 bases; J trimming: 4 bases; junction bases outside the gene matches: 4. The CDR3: CASSLGDRSTGELFF. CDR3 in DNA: TGTGCCAGCAGCTTAGGGGACAGAAGCACCGGGGAGCTGTTTTTT.

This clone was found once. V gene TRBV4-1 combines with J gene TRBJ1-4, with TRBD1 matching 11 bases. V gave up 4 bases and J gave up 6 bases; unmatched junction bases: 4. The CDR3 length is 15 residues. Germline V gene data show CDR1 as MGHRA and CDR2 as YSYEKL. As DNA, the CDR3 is TGCGCCAGCAGCCGGGGGACAGGGGGGGATGAAAAACTGTTTTTT. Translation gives CASSRGTGGDEKLFF.

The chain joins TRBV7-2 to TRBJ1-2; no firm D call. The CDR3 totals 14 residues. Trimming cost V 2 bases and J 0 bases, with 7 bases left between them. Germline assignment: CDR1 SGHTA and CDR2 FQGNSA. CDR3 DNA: TGTGCCAGCAGCTTACTTAGGGCTAACTATGGCTACACCTTC. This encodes CASSLLRANYGYTF.

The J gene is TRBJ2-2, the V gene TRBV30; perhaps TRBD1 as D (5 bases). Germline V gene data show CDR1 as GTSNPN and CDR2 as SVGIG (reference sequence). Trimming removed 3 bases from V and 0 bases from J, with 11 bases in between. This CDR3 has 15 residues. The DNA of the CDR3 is TGTGCCTGGAGGAGACAGACACCGAACACCGGGGAGCTGTTTTTT. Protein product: CAWRRQTPNTGELFF.

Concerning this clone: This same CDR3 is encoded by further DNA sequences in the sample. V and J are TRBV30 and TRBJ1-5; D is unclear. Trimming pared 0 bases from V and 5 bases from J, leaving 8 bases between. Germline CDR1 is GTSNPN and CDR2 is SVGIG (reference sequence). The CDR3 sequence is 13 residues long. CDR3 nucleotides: TGTGCCTGGAGTGTACGGGGAGATCAGCCCCAGCATTTT. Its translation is CAWSVRGDQPQHF.

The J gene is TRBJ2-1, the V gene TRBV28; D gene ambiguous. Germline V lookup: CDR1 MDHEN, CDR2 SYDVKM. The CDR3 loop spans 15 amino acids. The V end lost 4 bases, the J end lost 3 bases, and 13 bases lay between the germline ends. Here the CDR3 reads CASSSNPEFYNEQFF. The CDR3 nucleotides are TGTGCCAGCAGTTCTAATCCGGAGTTCTACAATGAGCAGTTCTTC. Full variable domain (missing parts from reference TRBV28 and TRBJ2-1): DVKVTQSSRYLVKRTGEKVFLECVQDMDHENMFWYRQDPGLGLRLIYFSYDVKMKEKGDIPEGYSVSREKKERFSLILESASTNQTSMYLCASSSNPEFYNEQFFGPGTRLTVL.

The CDR3 DNA reads as TGTGCCAGCAGTGGGTTCCCGACGGACAATGAGCAGTTCTTC. Translating gives CASSGFPTDNEQFF. The chain is built from TRBV6-4 and TRBJ2-1; D gene uncertain. Trimming left V 4 bases short and J 5 bases short, with 12 bases between. From germline, CDR1 is MRHNA and CDR2 SNTAGT. The length of the CDR3 is 14 residues.

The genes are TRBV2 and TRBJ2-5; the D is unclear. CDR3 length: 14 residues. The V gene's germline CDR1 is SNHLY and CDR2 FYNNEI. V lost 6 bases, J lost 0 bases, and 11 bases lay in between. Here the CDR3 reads CASRLTEYQETQYF. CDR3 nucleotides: TGTGCCAGCAGGTTAACAGAGTACCAAGAGACCCAGTACTTC.

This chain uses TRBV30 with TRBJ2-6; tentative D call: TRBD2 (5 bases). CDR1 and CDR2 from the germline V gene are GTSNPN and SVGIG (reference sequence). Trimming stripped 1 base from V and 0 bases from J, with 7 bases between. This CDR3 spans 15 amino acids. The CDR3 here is CAWSEGASGANVLTF. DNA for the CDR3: TGTGCCTGGAGTGAGGGAGCCTCTGGGGCCAACGTCCTGACTTTC.

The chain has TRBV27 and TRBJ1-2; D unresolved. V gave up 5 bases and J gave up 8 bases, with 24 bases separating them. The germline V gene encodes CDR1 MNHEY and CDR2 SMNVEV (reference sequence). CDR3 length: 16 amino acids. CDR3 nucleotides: TGTGCCAGCAGTCCACTGGACCTGACCACCTCGAGCGGCTACACCTTC. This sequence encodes CASSPLDLTTSSGYTF.

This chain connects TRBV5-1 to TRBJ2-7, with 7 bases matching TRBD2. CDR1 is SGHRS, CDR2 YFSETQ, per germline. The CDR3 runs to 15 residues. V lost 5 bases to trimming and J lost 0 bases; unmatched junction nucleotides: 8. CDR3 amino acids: CASRLLASHSYEQYF. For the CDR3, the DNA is TGCGCCAGCAGATTACTAGCGAGTCACTCCTACGAGCAGTACTTC.

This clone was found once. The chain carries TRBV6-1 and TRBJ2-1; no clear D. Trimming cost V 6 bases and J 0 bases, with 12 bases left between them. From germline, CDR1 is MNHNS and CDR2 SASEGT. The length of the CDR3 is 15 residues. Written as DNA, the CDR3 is TGTGCCAGCAGAGTAACGAGGAGCTCCTACAATGAGCAGTTCTTC. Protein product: CASRVTRSSYNEQFF.

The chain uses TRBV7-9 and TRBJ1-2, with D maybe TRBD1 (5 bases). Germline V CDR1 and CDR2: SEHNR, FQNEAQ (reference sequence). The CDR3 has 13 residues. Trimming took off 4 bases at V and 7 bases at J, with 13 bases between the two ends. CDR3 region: CASSWDGLAGYTF. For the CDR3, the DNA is TGTGCCAGCAGCTGGGACGGCCTTGCTGGCTACACCTTC.

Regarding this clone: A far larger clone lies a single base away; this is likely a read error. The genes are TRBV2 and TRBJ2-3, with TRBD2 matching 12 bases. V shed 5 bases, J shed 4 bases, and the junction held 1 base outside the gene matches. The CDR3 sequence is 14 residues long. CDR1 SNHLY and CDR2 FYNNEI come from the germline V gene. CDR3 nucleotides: TGTGCCAGCAGTCGACTAGCGGGAGCAGATACGCAGTATTTT. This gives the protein CASSRLAGADTQYF.